This T cell receptor (beta chain) was profiled in a study of patients and donors after allogeneic stem cell transplantation. This clonotype appeared many times. Germline V gene sequence: CDR1 SEHNR, CDR2 FQNEAQ (reference sequence). CDR3 length: 14 residues. V shed 5 bases, J shed 5 bases, and the junction held 5 bases outside the gene matches. Each CDR3 protein gets one entry after TCRdb re-called the RT-PCR reads with MiXCR. The sample lists about a million distinct CDR3 sequences, roughly 18% occurring once. The chain recombines TRBV7-9 with TRBJ2-1, with TRBD1 matching over 8 bases. The sample was blood, either unsorted or a sorted T cell fraction (not recorded which). This receptor was taken from a human donor who was either an allogeneic HSCT recipient or a stem cell or donor lymphocyte infusion donor (not recorded which). It is not recorded whose cells these are; they may come from a transplant donor. For the CDR3, the DNA is TGTGCCAGCAGCCTAAGACAGGGGAACAATGAGCAGTTCTTC. Its translation is CASSLRQGNNEQFF.